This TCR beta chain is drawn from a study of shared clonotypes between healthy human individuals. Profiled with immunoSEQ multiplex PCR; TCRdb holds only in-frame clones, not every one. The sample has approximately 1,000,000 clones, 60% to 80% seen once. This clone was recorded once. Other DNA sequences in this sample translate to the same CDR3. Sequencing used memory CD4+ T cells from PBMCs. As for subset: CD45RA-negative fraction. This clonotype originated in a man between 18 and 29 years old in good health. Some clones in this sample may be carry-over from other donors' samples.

DNA for the CDR3: TGTGCCAGCAGCTTAGCGGGGCAATACAATGAGCAGTTCTTC. Its protein is CASSLAGQYNEQFF. This rearrangement joins TRBV7-9 to TRBJ2-1; D is possibly TRBD1 (5 bases). The V gene lost 0 bases and the J gene lost 4 bases, with 7 bases spanning the gap. The germline CDR1 and CDR2 sequences are SEHNR and FQNEAQ (reference sequence). The CDR3 totals 14 residues.